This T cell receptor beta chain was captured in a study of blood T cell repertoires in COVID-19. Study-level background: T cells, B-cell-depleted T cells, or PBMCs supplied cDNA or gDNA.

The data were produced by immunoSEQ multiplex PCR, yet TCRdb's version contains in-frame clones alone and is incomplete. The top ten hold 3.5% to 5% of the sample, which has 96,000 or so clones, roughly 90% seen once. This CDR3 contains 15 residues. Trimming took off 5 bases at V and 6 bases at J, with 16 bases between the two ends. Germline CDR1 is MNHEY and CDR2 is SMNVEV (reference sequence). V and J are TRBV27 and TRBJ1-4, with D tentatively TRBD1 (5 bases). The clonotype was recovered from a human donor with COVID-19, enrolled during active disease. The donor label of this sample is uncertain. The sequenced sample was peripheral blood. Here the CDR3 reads CASSLRAGWDEKLFF. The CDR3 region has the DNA TGTGCCAGCAGTCTCCGGGCAGGGTGGGATGAAAAACTGTTTTTT.